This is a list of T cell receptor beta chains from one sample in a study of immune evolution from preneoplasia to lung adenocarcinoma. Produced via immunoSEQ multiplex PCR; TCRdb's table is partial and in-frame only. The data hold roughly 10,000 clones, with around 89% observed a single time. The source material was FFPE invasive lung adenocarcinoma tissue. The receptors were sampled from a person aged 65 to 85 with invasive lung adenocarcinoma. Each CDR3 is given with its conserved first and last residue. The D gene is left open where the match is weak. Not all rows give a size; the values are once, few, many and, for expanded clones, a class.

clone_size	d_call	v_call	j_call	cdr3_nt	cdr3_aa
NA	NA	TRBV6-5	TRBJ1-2	TGTGCCAGTAGGACGGACTATGGCTACACCTTC	CASRTDYGYTF
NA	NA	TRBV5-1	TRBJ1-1	TGCGCCAGCAGCTGGAGCGGGGGTAACACTGAAGCTTTCTTT	CASSWSGGNTEAFF
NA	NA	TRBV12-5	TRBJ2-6	TGTGCTAGTGGTTTGGTAGTAGGTACTGGGGCCAACGTCCTGACTTTC	CASGLVVGTGANVLTF
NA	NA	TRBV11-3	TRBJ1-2	TGTGCCAGCAGCCCGCAGGGAGTCCACACCTTC	CASSPQGVHTF
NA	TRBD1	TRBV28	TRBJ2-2	TGTGCCAGCAGATCAGGGGGCCCGATCCTGGGGGAGCTGTTTTTT	CASRSGGPILGELFF
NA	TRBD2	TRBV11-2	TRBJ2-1	TGTGCCAGCAGCTCCTTAGCGGGACCCCTCTACAATGAGCAGTTCTTC	CASSSLAGPLYNEQFF
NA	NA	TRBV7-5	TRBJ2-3	TGTGCCAGAAGCCGGACCCACTTTGTAGATACGCAGTATTTT	CARSRTHFVDTQYF
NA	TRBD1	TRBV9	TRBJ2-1	TGTGCCAGCAGCGCTCAGCCGGGACAGGGGTACAATGAGCAGTTCTTC	CASSAQPGQGYNEQFF
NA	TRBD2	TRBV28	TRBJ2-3	TGTGCCAGCAGTTTAACGCCGGGGGGGTGGACAGATACGCAGTATTTT	CASSLTPGGWTDTQYF
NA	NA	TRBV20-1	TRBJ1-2	TGCAGTGCTAATACAAACTATGGCTACACCTTC	CSANTNYGYTF
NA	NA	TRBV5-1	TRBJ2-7	TGCGCCAGCAGCTCCTGGGGGGCTGGCGAGCAGTACTTC	CASSSWGAGEQYF
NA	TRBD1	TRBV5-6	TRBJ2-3	TGTGCCAGCAGCGGGGACAGGGGTAGCACAGATACGCAGTATTTT	CASSGDRGSTDTQYF
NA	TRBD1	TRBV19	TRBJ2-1	TGTGCCAGTAGACGGACAGGGAGTTACAATGAGCAGTTCTTC	CASRRTGSYNEQFF
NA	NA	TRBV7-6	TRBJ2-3	TGTGCCAGCAGCTCAACGTCGGGCCCAGATACGCAGTATTTT	CASSSTSGPDTQYF
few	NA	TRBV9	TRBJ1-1	TGTGCCAGCAGCCCTGGGACGAACACTGAAGCTTTCTTT	CASSPGTNTEAFF
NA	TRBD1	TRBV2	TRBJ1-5	TGTGCCAGCACACGGCGCAGGGGGGATAGCAATCAGCCCCAGCATTTT	CASTRRRGDSNQPQHF
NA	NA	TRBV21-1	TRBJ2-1	TGTGCCAGCAGCAAAGAAGTCTTC	CASSKEVF
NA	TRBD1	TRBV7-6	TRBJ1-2	TGTGCCAGCAGCTCCCCGACAGGGGGCTATGGCTACACCTTC	CASSSPTGGYGYTF